What follows are 3 T cell receptor beta chains derived from one specimen sequenced in a study of response to subunit inactivated influenza vaccine. One entry per CDR3 protein results from TCRdb running MiXCR on the RT-PCR reads. The sample comprises about 540,000 distinct CDR3 sequences, around 21% of which are singletons, and 2.5% to 3% rests with the top ten. This same sample was also part of a study on T cells expressing NK-cell markers. That paper states: In generating TCR beta cDNA, 5'RACE template switching with UMIs was used.

The material was CD4+ T cells sorted from PBMCs, obtained about 13 days after vaccination. The source is a man aged 45-65 years who received an inactivated influenza vaccine.

In its sample, this clonotype was seen a few times. This rearrangement joins TRBV6-1 to TRBJ2-5; D may be TRBD1 (6 bases). This CDR3 has 13 residues. Germline V lookup: CDR1 MNHNS, CDR2 SASEGT. V gave up 7 bases and J gave up 2 bases, with 11 bases separating them. The chain's CDR3 is CASKIGQQETQYF. CDR3 coding DNA: TGTGCCAGCAAGATCGGACAGCAAGAGACCCAGTACTTC.

Points on this clonotype: Here the CDR3 omits its conserved ending phenylalanine or tryptophan, so a read error is the likely source. It is unclear where the CDR3 begins or ends on the DNA, so no DNA is shown, and the CDR3 is as TCRdb lists it. This chain joins TRBV20-1 and TRBJ2-1; the D call of TRBD2 is as the table states it, not checked on the DNA. Germline values: CDR1 DFQATT, CDR2 SNEGSKA (reference sequence). The CDR3 numbers 11 amino acids, ends counted. The CDR3 sequence: CSAIRADFRWH.

This clonotype appeared a few times. The chain couples TRBV28 to TRBJ2-7; 8 bases align to TRBD1. Losses at the gene ends were 2 bases for V and 6 bases for J; bases not matched to a gene: 0. The CDR3 has 12 residues. The germline gives CDR1 MDHEN, CDR2 SYDVKM. The CDR3 loop is CASSLQGAEQYF. CDR3 coding DNA: TGTGCCAGCAGTTTACAGGGGGCCGAGCAGTACTTC.